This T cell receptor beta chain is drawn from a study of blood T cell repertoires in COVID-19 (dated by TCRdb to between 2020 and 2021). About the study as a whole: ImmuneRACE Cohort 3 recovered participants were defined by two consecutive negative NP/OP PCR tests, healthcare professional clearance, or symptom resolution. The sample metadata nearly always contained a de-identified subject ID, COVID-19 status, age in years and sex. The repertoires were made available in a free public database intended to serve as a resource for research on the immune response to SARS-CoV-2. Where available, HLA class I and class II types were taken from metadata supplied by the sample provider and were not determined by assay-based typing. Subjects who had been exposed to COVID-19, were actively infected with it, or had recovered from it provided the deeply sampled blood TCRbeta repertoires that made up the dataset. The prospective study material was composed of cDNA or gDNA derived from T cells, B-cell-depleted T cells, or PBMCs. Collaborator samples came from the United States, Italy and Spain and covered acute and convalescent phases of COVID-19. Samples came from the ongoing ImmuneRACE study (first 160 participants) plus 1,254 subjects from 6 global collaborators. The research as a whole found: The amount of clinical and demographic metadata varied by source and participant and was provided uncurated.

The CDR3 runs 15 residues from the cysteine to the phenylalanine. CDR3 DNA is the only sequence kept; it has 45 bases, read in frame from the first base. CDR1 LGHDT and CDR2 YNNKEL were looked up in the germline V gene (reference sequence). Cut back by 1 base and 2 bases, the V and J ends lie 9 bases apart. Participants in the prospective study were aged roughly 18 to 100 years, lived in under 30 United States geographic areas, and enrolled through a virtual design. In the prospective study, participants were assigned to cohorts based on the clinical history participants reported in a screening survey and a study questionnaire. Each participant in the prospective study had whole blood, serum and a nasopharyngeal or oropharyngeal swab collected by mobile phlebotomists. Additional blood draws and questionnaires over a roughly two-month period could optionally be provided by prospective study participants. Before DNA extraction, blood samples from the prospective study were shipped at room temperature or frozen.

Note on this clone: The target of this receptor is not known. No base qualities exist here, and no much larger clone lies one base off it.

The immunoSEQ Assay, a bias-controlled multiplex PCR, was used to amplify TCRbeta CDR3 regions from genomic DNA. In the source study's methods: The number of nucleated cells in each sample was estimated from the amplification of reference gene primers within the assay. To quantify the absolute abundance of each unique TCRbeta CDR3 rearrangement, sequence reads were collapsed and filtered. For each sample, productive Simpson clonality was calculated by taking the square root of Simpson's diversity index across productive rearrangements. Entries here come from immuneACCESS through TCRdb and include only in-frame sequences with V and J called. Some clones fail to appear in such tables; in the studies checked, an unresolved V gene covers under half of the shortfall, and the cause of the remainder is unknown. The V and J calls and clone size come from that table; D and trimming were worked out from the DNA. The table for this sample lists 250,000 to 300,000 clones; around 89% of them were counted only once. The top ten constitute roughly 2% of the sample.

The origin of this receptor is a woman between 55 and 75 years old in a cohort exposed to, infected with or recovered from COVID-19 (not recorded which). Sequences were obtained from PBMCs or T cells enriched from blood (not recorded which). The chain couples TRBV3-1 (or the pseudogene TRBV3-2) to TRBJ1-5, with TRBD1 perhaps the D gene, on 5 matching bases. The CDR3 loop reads CASSQAWGGNQPQHF. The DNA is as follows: TGTGCCAGCAGCCAAGCGTGGGGGGGCAATCAGCCCCAGCATTTT.